A single sample gave rise to the 5 T cell receptor beta chains below, sequenced in a study of T cell responses to AZD1222 COVID-19 vaccine. Sequencing used immunoSEQ multiplex PCR; TCRdb keeps in-frame clones, though not all of them. The sample gives some 140,000 clones, 70% to 90% of which show up once; 1.9% is in the top ten. The specimen comprised peripheral blood, sampled on day 0 of AZD1222 vaccination. The receptors originated from an adult in good health.

The chain combines TRBV29-1 with TRBJ2-1; 12 bases are shared with TRBD2. Per germline, CDR1 SQVTM and CDR2 ANQGSEA. The length of the CDR3 is 16 residues. Trimming removed 7 bases from V and 7 bases from J; junction bases left unmatched: 14. The CDR3 sequence is CSDMETSGSMVNEQFF. For the CDR3, the DNA is TGCAGCGATATGGAGACTAGCGGGAGTATGGTTAATGAGCAGTTCTTC.

The chain has TRBV27 and TRBJ1-2; no definite D call. Germline CDR1 is MNHEY and CDR2 is SMNVEV (reference sequence). V gave up 5 bases and J gave up 4 bases, with 14 bases separating them. This CDR3 has 14 amino acids. In DNA form, the CDR3 reads TGTGCCAGCAGTCCGGGCCCAGCCCGCTATGGCTACACCTTC. It codes for CASSPGPARYGYTF.

The chain recombines TRBV27 with TRBJ1-1, with TRBD1 matching over 7 bases. V lost 2 bases to trimming and J lost 4 bases; unmatched junction nucleotides: 7. Looked up from germline, CDR1 is MNHEY and CDR2 is SMNVEV (reference sequence). The CDR3 loop spans 15 amino acids. Here the CDR3 reads CASSLRVGGGTEAFF. As DNA, the CDR3 is TGTGCCAGCAGTTTAAGGGTAGGGGGCGGCACTGAAGCTTTCTTT.

The CDR3 is CASSIRGWTEAFF. As DNA, the CDR3 is TGTGCCAGTAGTATAAGGGGTTGGACTGAAGCTTTCTTT. The chain has TRBV19 and TRBJ1-1, with D tentatively TRBD1 (5 bases). CDR3 length equals 13 residues. Germline CDR1 reads LNHDA; CDR2 reads SQIVND (reference sequence). The V end was cut by 2 bases, the J end by 5 bases, with 9 bases between.

The CDR3 region is CASSSGVNEGYTF. CDR3 nucleotides: TGCGCCAGCAGCTCCGGGGTGAATGAAGGCTACACCTTC. The rearrangement joins TRBV5-1 to TRBJ1-2; D unresolved. The germline V and J ends were trimmed by 3 bases and 8 bases, with 14 bases remaining between them. The CDR3 length is 13 residues. Looked up from germline, CDR1 is SGHRS and CDR2 is YFSETQ.